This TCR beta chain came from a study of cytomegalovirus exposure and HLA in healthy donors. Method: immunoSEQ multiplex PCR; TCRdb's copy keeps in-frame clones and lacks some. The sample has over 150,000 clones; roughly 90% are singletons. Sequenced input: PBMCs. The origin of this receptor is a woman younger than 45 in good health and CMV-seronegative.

The CDR3 DNA is TGTGCCAGCAGACCCGGGACCCTCGGAGATACGCAGTATTTT. Protein sequence: CASRPGTLGDTQYF. The chain is built from TRBV2 and TRBJ2-3, with D perhaps assigned TRBD1 or TRBD2 (5 bases each). CDR1 and CDR2 from the germline V gene are SNHLY and FYNNEI. This CDR3 comprises 14 residues. Trimming pared 6 bases from V and 5 bases from J, leaving 15 bases between.